This section outlines one T cell receptor beta chain sequence together with its context. Its antigen is undetermined. The V end lost 2 bases, the J end lost 6 bases, and 5 bases lay between the germline ends. From germline, CDR1 is MNHEY and CDR2 SVGAGI. This CDR3 has 12 amino acids. As handled by the study authors: The study took CDR3 differences across clinicopathological groups and made a distant-metastasis classifier for papillary thyroid cancer from them. TCRdb re-called the PCR reads through MiXCR. TCRdb assigned the V and J calls; the authors' analysis was not used. This table has 15,000 to 20,000 clones, approximately 30% appearing once. These data originate in a study of metastatic and nonmetastatic thyroid tumors. For the study at large: Peripheral blood and tumor or nodule samples from malignant and benign thyroid patients were compared.

Points from the study as a whole: As reported, TCR beta diversity in blood and tumor was significantly higher in malignant thyroid tumors than in benign nodules.

None of the patients had undergone any treatment ahead of thyroid surgery. The V call is TRBV6-5, the J call TRBJ1-5; D call uncertain. This sequence was found in a male donor with papillary thyroid cancer or a benign thyroid nodule (not recorded which). Some clones in this sample may be carry-over from other donors' samples. Specimen: tumor tissue. CDR3 DNA: TGTGCCAGCAGTTACCCGGGTCAGCCCCAGCATTTT. Translating gives CASSYPGQPQHF.